The T cell receptor (beta chain) under discussion was sequenced for a study of blood T cell repertoires in COVID-19. V shed 1 base, J shed 0 bases, and the junction held 5 bases outside the gene matches. Germline V CDR1 and CDR2: MGHRA, YSYEKL. This CDR3 is 16 amino acids long. The data were produced by immunoSEQ multiplex PCR, yet TCRdb's version contains in-frame clones alone and is incomplete. The data hold about 50,000 clones, with about 88% observed a single time. The chain is built from TRBV4-1 and TRBJ1-1; 7 bases are shared with TRBD1. The origin of this receptor is a middle-aged man with active COVID-19. The specimen was peripheral blood. The CDR3 DNA sequence: TGCGCCAGCAGCCAAGCGTTTAGGGGGCTGAACACTGAAGCTTTCTTT. Translating gives CASSQAFRGLNTEAFF.